In its sample, the clone carrying this T cell receptor (beta chain) was seen many times. The data were obtained in a study of T cells in Graves' hyperthyroidism and ophthalmopathy. RNA transcripts were the template for amplifying TCR beta CDR3 regions. The HTBI primer set served for first-round RT-PCR of the TCR CDR3. TCRdb passed the multiplex PCR reads through MiXCR, listing each CDR3 protein once. The table records about 640,000 distinct CDR3 sequences, more than 20% of them present only once. With duration under 3 months, ophthalmopathy was active: Clinical Activity Score at least 3, NOSPECS at least 4. V was pared by 1 base and J by 7 bases, with 20 bases between. The CDR3 covers 17 residues. Per germline, CDR1 SGHTA and CDR2 FQGNSA.

The TCR originated in a man aged 30 to 45 with Graves' ophthalmopathy. Sequenced: blood. The chain recombines TRBV7-2 with TRBJ2-1; possibly TRBD2 for D (7 bases). CDR3 nucleotide sequence: TGTGCCAGCAGCTTAGGAGCAAATAGCGGGCAGGGGAATGAGCAGTTCTTC. Its translation: CASSLGANSGQGNEQFF.